Listed below are T cell receptor beta chains from one sample, sequenced in a study of blood T cell repertoires in COVID-19. The data were produced by immunoSEQ multiplex PCR, yet TCRdb's version contains in-frame clones alone and is incomplete. The sample has 100,000 to 150,000 clones; about 80% are singletons. The sample was PBMCs or T cells enriched from blood (not recorded which). These receptors were collected from a man aged 40-50 years with acute COVID-19. Both conserved end residues are part of each CDR3. The order of the fields is D gene, V gene, J gene, CDR3 length, clone size, CDR3 DNA, CDR3 protein. A D gene is named only where the DNA matches it firmly. Clone size appears in some rows only: once, few, many, or a class for an expanded clone.

D gene: TRBD1; V gene: TRBV30; J gene: TRBJ1-6; CDR3 length: 14; clone size: -; CDR3 DNA: TGTGCCTGGAGTGTACAGGGGGCAGGGTCACCCCTCCACTTT; CDR3 protein: CAWSVQGAGSPLHF
D gene: TRBD2; V gene: TRBV11-2; J gene: TRBJ2-3; CDR3 length: 15; clone size: -; CDR3 DNA: TGTGCCAGCAGCTTAGTGGCGGGAGCGATAGATACGCAGTATTTT; CDR3 protein: CASSLVAGAIDTQYF
D gene: -; V gene: TRBV5-5; J gene: TRBJ1-1; CDR3 length: 15; clone size: -; CDR3 DNA: TGTGCCAGCAGCCTCTCAGACAAAGGGGTGACTGAAGCTTTCTTT; CDR3 protein: CASSLSDKGVTEAFF
D gene: -; V gene: TRBV2; J gene: TRBJ1-1; CDR3 length: 12; clone size: -; CDR3 DNA: TGTGCCAGCCCGTCGGGGGTGACTGAAGCTTTCTTT; CDR3 protein: CASPSGVTEAFF
D gene: -; V gene: TRBV4-2; J gene: TRBJ2-7; CDR3 length: 14; clone size: few; CDR3 DNA: TGTGCCAGCAGCCAAGATACAGGGGGAGGGGAGCAGTACTTC; CDR3 protein: CASSQDTGGGEQYF
D gene: -; V gene: TRBV7-3; J gene: TRBJ1-2; CDR3 length: 13; clone size: -; CDR3 DNA: TGTGCCAGCAGCTTAATGGCCGGGAATGGCTACACCTTC; CDR3 protein: CASSLMAGNGYTF
D gene: -; V gene: TRBV3-1/TRBV3-2; J gene: TRBJ1-5; CDR3 length: 13; clone size: -; CDR3 DNA: TGTGCCAGCAGCCAGTCCTCCAGGCAGCCCCAGCATTTT; CDR3 protein: CASSQSSRQPQHF
D gene: TRBD1; V gene: TRBV6-5; J gene: TRBJ1-1; CDR3 length: 12; clone size: -; CDR3 DNA: TGTGCCGGACAGGGTCAGGAGACTGAAGCTTTCTTT; CDR3 protein: CAGQGQETEAFF
D gene: TRBD1; V gene: TRBV24-1; J gene: TRBJ2-1; CDR3 length: 16; clone size: -; CDR3 DNA: TGTGCCACCAGTGAGACCGGGACAGGGAGGAAAAATGAGCAGTTCTTC; CDR3 protein: CATSETGTGRKNEQFF
D gene: TRBD2; V gene: TRBV18; J gene: TRBJ2-7; CDR3 length: 16; clone size: once; CDR3 DNA: TGTGCCAGCTCACCATCAATAGCGGGGGGAATATACGAGCAGTACTTC; CDR3 protein: CASSPSIAGGIYEQYF
D gene: -; V gene: TRBV10-3; J gene: TRBJ2-7; CDR3 length: 13; clone size: -; CDR3 DNA: TGTGCCATCAGTGAGGCAGACTCCTACGAGCAGTACTTC; CDR3 protein: CAISEADSYEQYF
D gene: TRBD1; V gene: TRBV6-4; J gene: TRBJ1-1; CDR3 length: 15; clone size: -; CDR3 DNA: TGTGCCACCCCAGGGGACAGGCAAATGAACACTGAAGCTTTCTTT; CDR3 protein: CATPGDRQMNTEAFF
D gene: -; V gene: TRBV14; J gene: TRBJ2-3; CDR3 length: 14; clone size: -; CDR3 DNA: TGTGCCAGCAGCCACCCCGGAGGGAGAGATACGCAGTATTTT; CDR3 protein: CASSHPGGRDTQYF
D gene: TRBD1; V gene: TRBV5-6; J gene: TRBJ2-1; CDR3 length: 13; clone size: once; CDR3 DNA: TGTGCCAGCAGCGGGACAGGCTACAATGAGCAGTTCTTC; CDR3 protein: CASSGTGYNEQFF
D gene: -; V gene: TRBV21-1; J gene: TRBJ1-5; CDR3 length: 18; clone size: -; CDR3 DNA: TGTGCCAGCAGCAAAGGAGCTTGGGACAGGGCCAGCAATCAGCCCCAGCATTTT; CDR3 protein: CASSKGAWDRASNQPQHF
D gene: -; V gene: TRBV7-2; J gene: TRBJ2-2; CDR3 length: 15; clone size: -; CDR3 DNA: TGTGCCAGCAGCTTAGGCAGCGAGAACACCGGGGAGCTGTTTTTT; CDR3 protein: CASSLGSENTGELFF
D gene: TRBD1; V gene: TRBV19; J gene: TRBJ2-5; CDR3 length: 15; clone size: -; CDR3 DNA: TGTGCCAGTAGTGTAACAGGGGGCGCGTGGGAGACCCAGTACTTC; CDR3 protein: CASSVTGGAWETQYF
D gene: -; V gene: TRBV2; J gene: TRBJ2-7; CDR3 length: 11; clone size: -; CDR3 DNA: TGTGCCAGTAGCGAGGCCTACGAGCAGTACTTC; CDR3 protein: CASSEAYEQYF
D gene: -; V gene: TRBV9; J gene: TRBJ2-7; CDR3 length: 15; clone size: -; CDR3 DNA: TGTGCCAGCATCCGTAAATCCTACCACTCCTACGAGCAGTACTTC; CDR3 protein: CASIRKSYHSYEQYF
D gene: -; V gene: TRBV5-4; J gene: TRBJ2-7; CDR3 length: 16; clone size: -; CDR3 DNA: TGTGCCAGCAGCTTACTGATTCCGGGACAAACCTACGAGCAGTACTTC; CDR3 protein: CASSLLIPGQTYEQYF
D gene: TRBD2; V gene: TRBV3-1/TRBV3-2; J gene: TRBJ2-7; CDR3 length: 16; clone size: few; CDR3 DNA: TGTGCCAGCAGCCCTAAGTCAGCGGGGGACTCCTACGAGCAGTACTTC; CDR3 protein: CASSPKSAGDSYEQYF
D gene: -; V gene: TRBV7-2; J gene: TRBJ2-7; CDR3 length: 14; clone size: -; CDR3 DNA: TGTGCCAGTACAAAAAACCCCCAGGGGGGCGAGCAGTACTTC; CDR3 protein: CASTKNPQGGEQYF
D gene: -; V gene: TRBV7-9; J gene: TRBJ1-3; CDR3 length: 15; clone size: few; CDR3 DNA: TGTGCCAGCAAAGAGCCCCCGGTCTCTGGAAACACCATATATTTT; CDR3 protein: CASKEPPVSGNTIYF
D gene: -; V gene: TRBV19; J gene: TRBJ1-1; CDR3 length: 14; clone size: -; CDR3 DNA: TGTGCCAGTAGCCCAACGCCGCGGAAAGATGAAGCTTTCTTT; CDR3 protein: CASSPTPRKDEAFF
D gene: TRBD1; V gene: TRBV28; J gene: TRBJ1-2; CDR3 length: 14; clone size: few; CDR3 DNA: TGTGCCAGCAGTTCCTTGACAGGGCTCTATGGCTACACCTTC; CDR3 protein: CASSSLTGLYGYTF
D gene: TRBD2; V gene: TRBV6-1; J gene: TRBJ2-2; CDR3 length: 19; clone size: -; CDR3 DNA: TGTGCCAGCAGTGACACGACTAGCGGGAGGGCCGGAAAAACCGGGGAGCTGTTTTTT; CDR3 protein: CASSDTTSGRAGKTGELFF
D gene: -; V gene: TRBV18; J gene: TRBJ1-1; CDR3 length: 13; clone size: -; CDR3 DNA: TGTGCCAGCTCACCCAGGGGTGAAACTGAAGCTTTCTTT; CDR3 protein: CASSPRGETEAFF
D gene: -; V gene: TRBV16; J gene: TRBJ1-6; CDR3 length: 13; clone size: -; CDR3 DNA: TGTGCCAGCAGCCCTCCCGGTAATTCACCCCTCCACTTT; CDR3 protein: CASSPPGNSPLHF
D gene: -; V gene: TRBV24-1; J gene: TRBJ1-1; CDR3 length: 14; clone size: -; CDR3 DNA: TGTGCCACCAGTGATGACGGACAGAACACTGAAGCTTTCTTT; CDR3 protein: CATSDDGQNTEAFF
D gene: -; V gene: TRBV28; J gene: TRBJ1-4; CDR3 length: 15; clone size: -; CDR3 DNA: TGTGCCAGCAGTTCCTCAGGGTTTCAACATGAAAAACTGTTTTTT; CDR3 protein: CASSSSGFQHEKLFF
D gene: -; V gene: TRBV7-2; J gene: TRBJ2-5; CDR3 length: 14; clone size: -; CDR3 DNA: TGTGCCAGCAGCTTAGGGACATCCCAAGAGACCCAGTACTTC; CDR3 protein: CASSLGTSQETQYF
D gene: -; V gene: TRBV6-5; J gene: TRBJ1-1; CDR3 length: 14; clone size: -; CDR3 DNA: TGTGCCAGCACCAAAGACAGCCCAAACACTGAAGCTTTCTTT; CDR3 protein: CASTKDSPNTEAFF
D gene: TRBD1; V gene: TRBV27; J gene: TRBJ2-5; CDR3 length: 13; clone size: -; CDR3 DNA: TGTGCCAGCAGTTTGGGGACAGTGGAGACCCAGTACTTC; CDR3 protein: CASSLGTVETQYF
D gene: TRBD1; V gene: TRBV10-1; J gene: TRBJ1-2; CDR3 length: 15; clone size: -; CDR3 DNA: TGCGCCAGCAGTGACGGGACAGGGGGAAACTATGGCTACACCTTC; CDR3 protein: CASSDGTGGNYGYTF
D gene: -; V gene: TRBV29-1; J gene: TRBJ2-1; CDR3 length: 10; clone size: -; CDR3 DNA: TGCAGCGGAGCGGTTGCTGAGCAGTTCTTC; CDR3 protein: CSGAVAEQFF
D gene: TRBD2; V gene: TRBV7-3; J gene: TRBJ2-3; CDR3 length: 14; clone size: -; CDR3 DNA: TGTGCCAGCCGGCTAGCGGGGGGCACAGATACGCAGTATTTT; CDR3 protein: CASRLAGGTDTQYF
D gene: TRBD2; V gene: TRBV2; J gene: TRBJ2-7; CDR3 length: 15; clone size: -; CDR3 DNA: TGTGCCAGCAATGGACTTAGCGGGATCTCCTACGAGCAGTACTTC; CDR3 protein: CASNGLSGISYEQYF
D gene: -; V gene: TRBV5-8; J gene: TRBJ1-6; CDR3 length: 15; clone size: once; CDR3 DNA: TGTGCCAGCACGATCAGGGGCATGGGTTCTTCACCCCTCCACTTT; CDR3 protein: CASTIRGMGSSPLHF
D gene: TRBD1; V gene: TRBV6-1; J gene: TRBJ2-5; CDR3 length: 16; clone size: -; CDR3 DNA: TGTGCCAGCAGTGGAGGTGTGACGAGGACAGGAGAGACCCAGTACTTC; CDR3 protein: CASSGGVTRTGETQYF
D gene: -; V gene: TRBV11-3; J gene: TRBJ2-1; CDR3 length: 12; clone size: -; CDR3 DNA: TGTGCCAGCAGTCAAACAGGGCATGAGCAGTTCTTC; CDR3 protein: CASSQTGHEQFF
D gene: TRBD1; V gene: TRBV27; J gene: TRBJ1-4; CDR3 length: 14; clone size: -; CDR3 DNA: TGTGCCAGCAGCCCAGGACAGGGGTTCGAAAAACTGTTTTTT; CDR3 protein: CASSPGQGFEKLFF
D gene: -; V gene: TRBV28; J gene: TRBJ2-1; CDR3 length: 15; clone size: -; CDR3 DNA: TGTGCCAGCAGCCGAACTAGTGTTGCTGGGAATGAGCAGTTCTTC; CDR3 protein: CASSRTSVAGNEQFF
D gene: TRBD1; V gene: TRBV28; J gene: TRBJ1-2; CDR3 length: 12; clone size: -; CDR3 DNA: TGTGCCAGCAGTTTAACAGGGGGTGGCTACACCTTC; CDR3 protein: CASSLTGGGYTF
D gene: -; V gene: TRBV5-1; J gene: TRBJ2-1; CDR3 length: 13; clone size: -; CDR3 DNA: TGCGCCAGCAGCTTGAAAGCGGACAATGAGCAGTTCTTC; CDR3 protein: CASSLKADNEQFF
D gene: TRBD1; V gene: TRBV11-3; J gene: TRBJ2-5; CDR3 length: 14; clone size: -; CDR3 DNA: TGTGCCAGCAGCTTACAGGGGGCTGATGAGACCCAGTACTTC; CDR3 protein: CASSLQGADETQYF
D gene: -; V gene: TRBV7-2; J gene: TRBJ2-1; CDR3 length: 15; clone size: -; CDR3 DNA: TGTGCCAGCAGCCCTCTAGCCTTCTCCTACAATGAGCAGTTCTTC; CDR3 protein: CASSPLAFSYNEQFF
D gene: -; V gene: TRBV10-3; J gene: TRBJ1-2; CDR3 length: 13; clone size: once; CDR3 DNA: TGTGCCATCAGTTACAGGGAAAACTATGGCTACACCTTC; CDR3 protein: CAISYRENYGYTF
D gene: -; V gene: TRBV6-5; J gene: TRBJ1-4; CDR3 length: 14; clone size: few; CDR3 DNA: TGTGCCAGCAGTTACGGAGGGCAAGGCGAAAAACTGTTTTTT; CDR3 protein: CASSYGGQGEKLFF
D gene: -; V gene: TRBV5-3; J gene: TRBJ2-5; CDR3 length: 14; clone size: -; CDR3 DNA: TGTGCCAGAACCGAAGGAATCGTAGCAGAGACCCAGTACTTC; CDR3 protein: CARTEGIVAETQYF
D gene: -; V gene: TRBV11-3; J gene: TRBJ2-7; CDR3 length: 12; clone size: -; CDR3 DNA: TGTGCCAGCAGCTTAGGACACAACGAGCAGTACTTC; CDR3 protein: CASSLGHNEQYF